The sequence of this T cell receptor (beta chain) was determined in a study of blood T cell repertoires in COVID-19. At the level of the study: The United States, Italy and Spain were the sources of the acute and convalescent COVID-19 samples.

Method: immunoSEQ multiplex PCR; TCRdb's copy keeps in-frame clones and lacks some. The repertoire holds some 150,000 clones, with 80% to 90% as singletons. The CDR3 has 15 residues. CDR1 LGHDT and CDR2 YNNKEL come from the germline V gene (reference sequence). V gave up 4 bases and J gave up 5 bases; unmatched junction bases: 9. The sample comprised peripheral blood. This sequence was found in a woman aged 45 to 65 with acute or convalescent COVID-19. The gene calls are TRBV3-1 (or the pseudogene TRBV3-2) and TRBJ2-7; 9 bases map to TRBD1. The CDR3 here is CASSLPGQGIHEQYF. The DNA for the CDR3 is TGTGCCAGCAGCCTTCCGGGACAGGGAATCCACGAGCAGTACTTC.